Listed here are 27 T cell receptor beta chains from one sample, sequenced in a study of T cells in Graves' hyperthyroidism and ophthalmopathy. RNA transcripts were the template for amplifying TCR beta CDR3 regions. When the TCR CDR3 underwent first-round RT-PCR, the HTBI primer set was used. MiXCR, applied by TCRdb to the multiplex PCR reads, yields one record per CDR3 protein. The sample records hundreds of thousands of distinct CDR3 sequences, 15% to 20% being singletons. The specimen was blood. The receptors stem from a woman under 40 with Graves' hyperthyroidism.

This clonotype was found many times. The gene calls are TRBV6-1 and TRBJ2-3; 9 bases are shared with TRBD1. The germline CDR1 and CDR2 sequences are MNHNS and SASEGT. J lost 1 base, V lost 1 base, and 0 bases had no gene match. This CDR3 has 15 amino acids. The chain's CDR3 is CASSEDRGRTDTQYF. The CDR3 bases are TGTGCCAGCAGTGAAGACAGGGGGCGCACAGATACGCAGTATTTT.

This clonotype was counted many times. The J gene is TRBJ2-7, the V gene TRBV7-2; D gene uncertain. The V gene lost 1 base and the J gene lost 3 bases, with 10 bases spanning the gap. The CDR3 spans 14 residues. The germline V gene has CDR1 SGHTA and CDR2 FQGNSA. The CDR3 nucleotides are TGTGCCAGCAGCTTAGTTGTCAGTAACTACGAGCAGTACTTC. Translation gives CASSLVVSNYEQYF.

In its sample, this clonotype was seen many times. As DNA, the CDR3 is TGTGCCAGCAGCCAAGGGGGAGGGCAGGGGACCCAGTACTTC. It encodes CASSQGGGQGTQYF. The rearrangement uses TRBV7-8 and TRBJ2-5, with D possibly matching TRBD2 (7 bases). The V gene lost 5 bases and the J gene lost 7 bases, with 17 bases spanning the gap. The CDR3 has 14 residues. CDR1 and CDR2 (germline): SGHVS, FQNEAQ.

The chain links TRBV13 to TRBJ2-1; D is unresolved. Germline values: CDR1 PRHDT, CDR2 FYEKMQ (reference sequence). V was shortened by 4 bases and J by 7 bases, with 17 bases between the two germline ends. The CDR3 totals 15 residues. DNA for the CDR3: TGTGCCAGCAGCTACGTAATTCCCCCCCCGAATGAGCAGTTCTTC. It codes for CASSYVIPPPNEQFF.

This clonotype has ten or more counts. This sequence joins TRBV7-8 and TRBJ2-5, with D maybe TRBD2 (6 bases). V lost 3 bases and J lost 1, with 15 bases in between. Germline lookup yields CDR1 SGHVS and CDR2 FQNEAQ. The CDR3 totals 16 residues. The CDR3 reads CASSFDVGGLQETQYF. The CDR3 DNA sequence: TGTGCCAGCAGCTTTGACGTTGGAGGGCTCCAAGAGACCCAGTACTTC.

This clonotype showed up many times. This chain joins TRBV5-1 and TRBJ2-1; 11 bases align to TRBD2. The CDR3 totals 18 residues. V lost 0 bases to trimming and J lost 5 bases; unmatched junction nucleotides: 10. Germline V CDR1 and CDR2: SGHRS, YFSETQ. The chain's CDR3 is CASSLGRRSGLADNEQFF. In DNA, the CDR3 is TGCGCCAGCAGCTTGGGTCGGAGGTCGGGACTAGCGGACAATGAGCAGTTCTTC.

The chain employs TRBV9 and TRBJ2-7; 9 bases align to TRBD2. V shed 7 bases, J shed 3 bases, and the junction held 8 bases outside the gene matches. Germline V gene lookup returns CDR1 SGDLS and CDR2 YYNGEE. The CDR3 contains 14 residues. The CDR3 sequence: CASGPGTSFYEQYF. Written as DNA, the CDR3 is TGTGCCAGCGGCCCCGGGACTAGCTTCTACGAGCAGTACTTC.

This clonotype has ten or more counts. The gene calls are TRBV5-1 and TRBJ2-7; the D gene is possibly TRBD1 (5 bases). This CDR3 is built from 13 residues. V gave up 3 bases and J gave up 3 bases, with 10 bases separating them. Per the germline V gene, CDR1 is SGHRS and CDR2 is YFSETQ. The CDR3, as DNA: TGCGCCAGCAGCTCCGGACAAGACTACGAGCAGTACTTC. Its translation is CASSSGQDYEQYF.

This clonotype was recorded many times. The rearrangement links TRBV7-2 to TRBJ2-7; D unclear. Germline CDR1 and CDR2: SGHTA and FQGNSA. The CDR3 covers 13 residues. V shed 5 bases and J shed 0 bases, with 8 bases lying between them. The CDR3 sequence is CASSPIYSYEQYF. The CDR3 DNA sequence: TGTGCCAGCAGCCCCATATACTCCTACGAGCAGTACTTC.

For this clonotype: This may come from a read error, since a much larger clone is one base off. The chain links TRBV28 to TRBJ2-2; 7 bases match TRBD2. J lost 6 bases, V lost 5 bases, and 0 bases had no gene match. Germline values: CDR1 MDHEN, CDR2 SYDVKM. The CDR3 sequence is 12 residues long. The CDR3 loop reads CASSRGAGELFF. The CDR3 region has the DNA TGTGCCAGCAGTCGGGGGGCCGGGGAGCTGTTTTTT.

This sequence joins TRBV14 and TRBJ2-7; 7 nucleotides align to TRBD2. V dropped 1 base and J dropped 3; count of bases not matched to a gene: 6. Germline CDR1 SGHDN, CDR2 FVKESK. The CDR3 extends over 15 amino acids. Written as DNA, the CDR3 is TGTGCCAGCAGCCAAGGATCTAGCGGAGTCTACGAGCAGTACTTC. Translation gives CASSQGSSGVYEQYF.

V is TRBV7-9 and J is TRBJ1-1; D remains unclear. Trimming removed 2 bases from V and 6 bases from J, with 13 bases in between. This CDR3 is 14 amino acids long. Germline V gene lookup returns CDR1 SEHNR and CDR2 FQNEAQ (reference sequence). This CDR3 reads CASSLRELTPEAFF. CDR3 sequence (DNA): TGTGCCAGCAGCTTACGGGAGCTAACCCCTGAAGCTTTCTTT.

This clonotype was observed many times. The V and J genes are TRBV30 and TRBJ2-7, with D possibly TRBD1 on 5 matching bases. Per the germline V gene, CDR1 is GTSNPN and CDR2 is SVGIG (reference sequence). V was shortened by 2 bases and J by 5 bases, with 13 bases between the two germline ends. This CDR3 is built from 13 residues. The CDR3, as DNA: TGTGCCTGGAGTTGGGCAGGGTCAGACGAGCAGTACTTC. Amino acid sequence: CAWSWAGSDEQYF. Variable domain in full (rest from reference TRBV30 and TRBJ2-7): SQTIHQWPATLVQPVGSPLSLECTVEGTSNPNLYWYRQAAGRGLQLLFYSVGIGQISSEVPQNLSASRPQDRQFILSSKKLLLSDSGFYLCAWSWAGSDEQYFGPGTRLTVT.

The chain joins TRBV4-1 to TRBJ2-1, with 9 bases matching TRBD1. Germline loops: CDR1 MGHRA, CDR2 YSYEKL. With V trimmed by 1 base and J by 3 bases, 4 bases remained unmatched. This CDR3 is built from 16 residues. Here the CDR3 reads CASSQGQGDLYNEQFF. The DNA of the CDR3 is TGCGCCAGCAGCCAAGGACAGGGGGACCTCTACAATGAGCAGTTCTTC.

This clonotype occurred many times. DNA of the CDR3: TGCAGTGCTAGACCAGGGTACAATGAGCAGTTCTTC. Translating gives CSARPGYNEQFF. The V gene is TRBV20-1, the J gene TRBJ2-1; maybe TRBD1 (5 bases). V lost 2 bases and J lost 4, with 6 bases in between. Germline assignment: CDR1 DFQATT and CDR2 SNEGSKA (reference sequence). This CDR3 comprises 12 residues.

This sequence joins TRBV7-9 and TRBJ2-1, with D possibly matching TRBD2 (5 bases). Trimming cost V 10 bases and J 8 bases, with 21 bases left between them. The CDR3 is made up of 14 amino acids. Germline V gives CDR1 SEHNR, CDR2 FQNEAQ (reference sequence). CDR3 sequence (DNA): TGTGCCATGCAGCCAACGACTACAAGAGATGAGCAGTTCTTC. It translates to CAMQPTTTRDEQFF. The complete variable domain, with remaining parts taken from reference TRBV7-9 and TRBJ2-1, reads DTGVSQNPRHKITKRGQNVTFRCDPISEHNRLYWYRQTLGQGPEFLTYFQNEAQLEKSRLLSDRFSAERPKGSFSTLEIQRTEQGDSAMYLCAMQPTTTRDEQFFGPGTRLTVL.

This clonotype was seen many times. V is TRBV5-1 and J is TRBJ1-5; no definite D call. CDR1 is SGHRS and CDR2 is YFSETQ in the germline V gene. The V end lost 0 bases, the J end lost 3 bases, and 13 bases lay between the germline ends. The CDR3 is 16 amino acids. CDR3 coding DNA: TGCGCCAGCAGCTTGGATTCATTGGATTACAATCAGCCCCAGCATTTT. Amino acids: CASSLDSLDYNQPQHF.

The chain combines TRBV29-1 with TRBJ2-1; no definite D call. The CDR3 is 12 residues long. The ends were cut back, 6 bases at V and 7 bases at J, with 13 bases in the middle. Per germline, CDR1 SQVTM and CDR2 ANQGSEA. CDR3 sequence: CSVLVQANEQFF. The DNA for the CDR3 is TGCAGCGTACTGGTTCAGGCTAATGAGCAGTTCTTC.

In its sample, this clonotype was seen many times. The CDR3 protein is CASSLRDVGTDEQFF. The CDR3 coding sequence is TGCGCCAGCAGCTTGCGAGACGTAGGTACAGATGAGCAGTTCTTC. This rearrangement joins TRBV5-1 to TRBJ2-1; D gene unclear. Germline assignment: CDR1 SGHRS and CDR2 YFSETQ. CDR3 size: 15 residues. V was pared by 1 base and J by 8 bases, with 16 bases between.

This clonotype was picked up a small number of times. The V and J genes are TRBV5-1 and TRBJ2-3, with 11 bases matching TRBD2. This CDR3 comprises 16 residues. Germline V lookup: CDR1 SGHRS, CDR2 YFSETQ. Unmatched junction bases numbered 6, after V lost 4 bases and J lost 2 bases. In nucleotides, the CDR3 is TGCGCCAGCAGCCTGGGACTAGCGGTACCCACAGATACGCAGTATTTT. It translates to CASSLGLAVPTDTQYF.

The genes are TRBV4-1 and TRBJ2-7; unclear D gene. Between the trimmed V and J ends, which lost 1 base and 4 bases, there was a span of 14 bases. Germline CDR1 and CDR2: MGHRA and YSYEKL. The CDR3 sequence is 15 residues long. The CDR3 spells CASSQGGGNTYEQYF. The CDR3 region has the DNA TGCGCCAGCAGCCAAGGCGGTGGGAACACATACGAGCAGTACTTC.

Details on this clonotype: A read error is possible here, since a much larger clone lies one base away. V gene TRBV11-2 combines with J gene TRBJ2-7; D may be TRBD2 (6 bases). The germline CDR1 and CDR2 sequences are SGHAT and FQNNGV. This CDR3 is 15 amino acids long. Here the CDR3 reads CTSSLAVDTIYEQYF. The DNA for the CDR3 is TGTACCAGCAGCTTAGCGGTGGACACGATTTACGAGCAGTACTTC.

This clonotype turned up a few times. The chain joins TRBV5-1 to TRBJ2-5; 8 bases are a match to TRBD2. The trim removed 0 bases at V and 4 bases at J, leaving 8 bases unmatched. The V gene's germline CDR1 is SGHRS and CDR2 YFSETQ. The CDR3 spans 16 residues. DNA for the CDR3: TGCGCCAGCAGCTTGGAGGGTAGCGGGATTGGAGAGACCCAGTACTTC. Translating it yields CASSLEGSGIGETQYF.

This clonotype has a handful of counts. A much larger clone lies a single base off, so this may be a read error. The chain is built from TRBV28 and TRBJ2-4; possible D gene TRBD2, 5 bases. This CDR3 has 17 amino acids. The V gene's germline CDR1 is MDHEN and CDR2 SYDVKM. V lost 5 bases and J 1 base, leaving 18 bases between the germline ends. CDR3: CASSALGTRGAKNIQYF. CDR3 bases: TGTGCCAGCAGTGCCTTAGGCACCCGAGGGGCCAAAAACATTCAGTACTTC.

In its sample, this clonotype was seen many times. J is TRBJ1-4 and V is TRBV28, with D maybe TRBD1 (6 bases). CDR3 length: 15 amino acids. Trimming removed 6 bases from V and 7 bases from J, with 18 bases in between. Looked up from germline, CDR1 is MDHEN and CDR2 is SYDVKM. CDR3 DNA: TGTGCCAGCAGGTATACCACAGGGTCAGCTGAAAAACTGTTTTTT. It specifies CASRYTTGSAEKLFF. Full variable domain (remainder filled in from reference TRBV28 and TRBJ1-4): DVKVTQSSRYLVKRTGEKVFLECVQDMDHENMFWYRQDPGLGLRLIYFSYDVKMKEKGDIPEGYSVSREKKERFSLILESASTNQTSMYLCASRYTTGSAEKLFFGSGTQLSVL.

This clonotype was seen a handful of times. The V call is TRBV28, the J call TRBJ2-5, with 7 bases identical to TRBD2. Germline CDR1 and CDR2: MDHEN and SYDVKM. The CDR3 runs 16 residues. The V segment lost 3 bases and the J segment 5 bases; nucleotides outside the gene matches: 12. The CDR3 DNA is TGTGCCAGCAGTTTGGGCCAGGGCGGGAGAAGGGAGACCCAGTACTTC. It encodes CASSLGQGGRRETQYF.

V is TRBV6-1 and J is TRBJ1-1; no definite D call. The CDR3 length is 11 residues. Germline CDR1 reads MNHNS; CDR2 reads SASEGT. V was clipped by 6 bases and J by 7 bases, with 9 bases between them. The CDR3 spells CASRGAFEAFF. In DNA, the CDR3 is TGTGCCAGCAGAGGAGCCTTTGAAGCTTTCTTT.